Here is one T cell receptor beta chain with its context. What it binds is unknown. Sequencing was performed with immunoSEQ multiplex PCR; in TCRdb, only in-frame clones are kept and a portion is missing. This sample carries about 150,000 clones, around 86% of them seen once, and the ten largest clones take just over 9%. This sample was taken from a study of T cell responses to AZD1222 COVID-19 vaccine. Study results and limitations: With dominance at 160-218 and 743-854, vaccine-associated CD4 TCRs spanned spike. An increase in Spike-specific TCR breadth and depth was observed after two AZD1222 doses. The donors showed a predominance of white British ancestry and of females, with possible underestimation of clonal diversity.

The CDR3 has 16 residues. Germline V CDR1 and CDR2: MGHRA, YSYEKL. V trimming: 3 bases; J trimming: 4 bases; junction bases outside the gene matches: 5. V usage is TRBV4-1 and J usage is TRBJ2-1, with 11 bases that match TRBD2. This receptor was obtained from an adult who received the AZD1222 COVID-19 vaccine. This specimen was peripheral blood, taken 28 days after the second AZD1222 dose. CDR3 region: CASSQISGRGYNEQFF. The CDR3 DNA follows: TGCGCCAGCAGCCAGATTAGCGGGAGGGGGTACAATGAGCAGTTCTTC.